The TCR beta chain described here comes from a study of shared clonotypes between healthy human individuals. This CDR3 is 14 amino acids long. V was pared by 5 bases and J by 1 base, with 7 bases of the junction left unmatched. Germline CDR1 and CDR2: SQVTM and ANQGSEA. Assay used: immunoSEQ multiplex PCR; TCRdb lists only in-frame clones, some missing. Of millions of clones in the sample, 85% to 95% were seen once. The sequencing input was naive CD4+ T cells sorted from blood. Subset specified: CD45RA+ positively selected. V gene TRBV29-1 combines with J gene TRBJ1-1; 7 bases agree with TRBD1. This clonotype was obtained from a man younger than 35 in good health. CDR3 DNA: TGCAGCGTTAAAGCAGGGGGTGCGAACACTGAAGCTTTCTTT. Translating it yields CSVKAGGANTEAFF.